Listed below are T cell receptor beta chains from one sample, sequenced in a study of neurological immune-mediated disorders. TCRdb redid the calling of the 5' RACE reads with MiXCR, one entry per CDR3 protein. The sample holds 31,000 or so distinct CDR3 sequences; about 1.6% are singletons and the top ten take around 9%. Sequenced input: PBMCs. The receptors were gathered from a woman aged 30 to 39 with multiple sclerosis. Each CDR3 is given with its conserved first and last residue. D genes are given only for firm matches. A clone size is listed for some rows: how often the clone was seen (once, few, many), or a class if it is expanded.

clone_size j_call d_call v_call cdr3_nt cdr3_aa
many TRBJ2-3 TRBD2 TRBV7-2 TGTGCCAGCAGCCAGACGGTAGCGGGGGGAGGAGATACGCAGTATTTT CASSQTVAGGGDTQYF
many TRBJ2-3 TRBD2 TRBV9 TGTGCCAGCAGCCCCGGGGTAGCGGGGTGGGTGTCGCAGTATTTT CASSPGVAGWVSQYF
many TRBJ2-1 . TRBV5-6 TGTGCCAGCCTGAAAGTCGGATTCAATGAGCAGTTCTTC CASLKVGFNEQFF
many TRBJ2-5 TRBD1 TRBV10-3 TGTGCCATCAGCCCAGGGGGCCAAGAGACCCAGTACTTC CAISPGGQETQYF
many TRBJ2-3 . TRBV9 TGTGCCAGCAGCGCCGCCTGGACAGATACGCAGTATTTT CASSAAWTDTQYF
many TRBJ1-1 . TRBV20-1 TGCAGTGCTGGAAGAGACAAGAACACTGAAGCTTTCTTT CSAGRDKNTEAFF
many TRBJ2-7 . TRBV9 TGTGCCAGCAGCGTCGGGACAAAGTACTACGAGCAGTACTTC CASSVGTKYYEQYF
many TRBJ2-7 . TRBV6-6 TGTGCCAGCAGTTACTCGATGGACGAGCAGTACTTC CASSYSMDEQYF
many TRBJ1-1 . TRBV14 TGTGCCAGCAGCCGGAAGTTGGGTGCCACTGAAGCTTTCTTT CASSRKLGATEAFF
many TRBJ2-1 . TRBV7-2 TGTGCCAGCAGCTTAAACAGCGGATACAATGAGCAGTTCTTC CASSLNSGYNEQFF
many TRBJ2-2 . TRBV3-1 TGTGCCAGCAGCCAAGGGACTTTTGCCACCGGGGAGCTGTTTTTT CASSQGTFATGELFF
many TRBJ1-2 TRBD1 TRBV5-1 TGCGCCAGCAGCTCCGGGACAGCCTATGGCTACACCTTC CASSSGTAYGYTF
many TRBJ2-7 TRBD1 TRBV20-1 TGCAGTGCTTTAACAGGGGGCGAGCAGTACTTC CSALTGGEQYF
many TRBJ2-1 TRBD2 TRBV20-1 TGCAGTGCTCCCGGGACTAGCGGGGTTGGGCAGTTCTTC CSAPGTSGVGQFF
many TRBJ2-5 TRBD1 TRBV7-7 TGTGCCAGCAGCCCCAGACAGGGAAGGACAGAGACCCAGTACTTC CASSPRQGRTETQYF
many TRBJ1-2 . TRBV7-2 TGTGCCAGCAGCGCCCGGAAGGGCGATAGAGGCAGACGCTTTTATGGCTACACCTTC CASSARKGDRGRRFYGYTF
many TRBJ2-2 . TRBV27 TGTGCCAGCAGTTCCACAGTCGGGGAGCTGTTTTTT CASSSTVGELFF
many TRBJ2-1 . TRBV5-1 TGCGCCAGCAGCTGGGATTATAATGAGCAGTTCTTC CASSWDYNEQFF
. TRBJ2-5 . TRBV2 TGTGCCAGCAGGCTAGAAGAGACCCAGTACTTC CASRLEETQYF
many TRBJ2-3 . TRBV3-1 TGTGCCAGCAGCCGGAACAGGGGGGGCGTCGGAGATACGCAGTATTTT CASSRNRGGVGDTQYF
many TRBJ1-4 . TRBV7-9 TGTGCCAGCAGCTCGATGCAGAGGGAATACGAAAAACTGTTTTTT CASSSMQREYEKLFF
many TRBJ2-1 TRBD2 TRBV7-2 TGTGCCAGCAGCTTAGTAGGGACTAGCGGGGCCGGCAATGAGCAGTTCTTC CASSLVGTSGAGNEQFF
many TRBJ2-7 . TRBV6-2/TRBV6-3 TGTGCCAGCAAGGCAAATCTCCACGAGCAGTACTTC CASKANLHEQYF
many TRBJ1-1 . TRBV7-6 TGTGCCAGCAGCCATCGCGGTTGGGGTGAAGCTTTCTTT CASSHRGWGEAFF
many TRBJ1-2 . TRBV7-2 TGTGCCAGCAGCTTAGGGTCGGCTGGGGGCGGTAGCTATGGCTACACCTTC CASSLGSAGGGSYGYTF
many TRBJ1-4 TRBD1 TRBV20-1 TGCAGTGCCTTGGACAGGGCTAATGAAAAACTGTTTTTT CSALDRANEKLFF
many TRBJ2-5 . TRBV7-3 TGTGCCAGCAGCTCCCAAGGGCGGATCCAAGAGACCCAGTACTTC CASSSQGRIQETQYF
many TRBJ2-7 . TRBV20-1 TGCAGTGCCCCGTCCAGGGTAAACGGGTACGAGCAGTACTTC CSAPSRVNGYEQYF
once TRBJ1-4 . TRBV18 TGTGCCAGCTCACCCATGACAGGACCAAATGAAAAACTGTTTTTT CASSPMTGPNEKLFF
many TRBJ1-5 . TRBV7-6 TGTGCCAGCAGCCCTATTAGCAATCAGCCCCAGCATTTT CASSPISNQPQHF
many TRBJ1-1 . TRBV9 TGTGCCAGCAGCGGAATCGCAAACACTGAAGCTTTCTTT CASSGIANTEAFF
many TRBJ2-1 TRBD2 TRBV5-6 TGTGCCAGCAGCCTGTGGACTAGCGGGGGCTCCCTAAAGCAGTTCTTC CASSLWTSGGSLKQFF
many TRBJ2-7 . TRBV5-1 TGCGCCAGCAGAAGACAGGACTCGAGTTACGAGCAGTACTTC CASRRQDSSYEQYF
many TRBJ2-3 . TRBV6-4 TGTGCCAGCAGTCCCCTAGAGAAAGATACGCAGTATTTT CASSPLEKDTQYF
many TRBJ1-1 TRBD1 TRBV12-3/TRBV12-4 TGTGCCAGCACACTGACAGGGATAGTCACTGAAGCTTTCTTT CASTLTGIVTEAFF
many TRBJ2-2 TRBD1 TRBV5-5 TGTGCCAGCAGCTTGGCGGACAGGGCATTCTTGAACACCGGGGAGCTGTTTTTT CASSLADRAFLNTGELFF
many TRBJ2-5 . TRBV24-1 TGTGCCACCAGGAGGGGGGAAGAGACCCAGTACTTC CATRRGEETQYF
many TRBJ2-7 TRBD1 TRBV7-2 TGTGCCAGCAGCGGAAACAGGGGGTACGAGCAGTACTTC CASSGNRGYEQYF
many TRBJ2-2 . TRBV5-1 TGCGCCAGCAACGGGGTCACGAACACCGGGGAGCTGTTTTTT CASNGVTNTGELFF
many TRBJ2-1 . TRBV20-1 TGCAGTGCTACACACGGGGGGCAAGTTGTACACAATGAGCAGTTCTTC CSATHGGQVVHNEQFF
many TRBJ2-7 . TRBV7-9 TGTGCCAGCACCCCTCCTCTGGGTCCCAGCTCCTACGAGCAGTACTTC CASTPPLGPSSYEQYF
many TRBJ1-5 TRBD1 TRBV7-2 TGTGCCAGCAGCGCCCGCAAAGGGGGCGACCAGCCCCAGCATTTT CASSARKGGDQPQHF
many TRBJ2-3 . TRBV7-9 TGTGCCAGCAGCCCGCAGCCGATGCCAGATACGCAGTATTTT CASSPQPMPDTQYF
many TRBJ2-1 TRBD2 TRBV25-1 TGTGCCAGCAGAGATACTAGCGGGGGGTACAATGAGCAGTTCTTC CASRDTSGGYNEQFF
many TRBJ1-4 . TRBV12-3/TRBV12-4 TGTGCCAGCAGCCCCGGGGAAAAACTGTTTTTT CASSPGEKLFF
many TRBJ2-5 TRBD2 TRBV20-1 TGCAGTGCTCCTAGCGGGGGGGCCGAGATAGAGACCCAGTACTTC CSAPSGGAEIETQYF
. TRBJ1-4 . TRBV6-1 TGTGCCAGCAGTGAAATTATAAAACAGAAAGTGTTTTTT CASSEIIKQKVFF
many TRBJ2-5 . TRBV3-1 TGTGCCAGCAGCCTAGGAAGAGGGCCACTGGCGTCCCAGTACTTC CASSLGRGPLASQYF
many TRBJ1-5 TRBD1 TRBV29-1 TGCAGCGTTGAATTGGGAGGGGGCGGTCAGCCCCAGCATTTT CSVELGGGGQPQHF
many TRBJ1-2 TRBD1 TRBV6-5 TGTGCCAGCGGGGACAGCTATGGCTACACCTTC CASGDSYGYTF
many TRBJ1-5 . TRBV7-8 TGTGCCAGCACCCTCGGGAATCAGCCCCAGCATTTT CASTLGNQPQHF
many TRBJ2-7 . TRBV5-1 TGCGCCAGCAGCCGGGGGCCAAGCTCCTACGAGCAGTACTTC CASSRGPSSYEQYF
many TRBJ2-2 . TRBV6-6 TGTGCCAGCATTGTGGGCGGCACCGGGGAGCTGTTTTTT CASIVGGTGELFF
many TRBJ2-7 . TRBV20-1 TGCAGTGCTAGAGGAGGGCCCTACGAGCAGTACTTC CSARGGPYEQYF
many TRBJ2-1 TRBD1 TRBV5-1 TGCGCCAGCAGCCGGGGACAGGCGACCTACAATGAGCAGTTCTTC CASSRGQATYNEQFF
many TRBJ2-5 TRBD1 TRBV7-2 TGTGCCAGCAGCTATACCCGGGACAGGGGGGAAGAGACCCAGTACTTC CASSYTRDRGEETQYF
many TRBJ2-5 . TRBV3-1 TGTGCCAGCAGCCGCCTAGGGACGGGAGAGACCCAGTACTTC CASSRLGTGETQYF